This T cell receptor beta chain emerged from a study of regulatory T cells in long-lasting Graves disease (dated by TCRdb to the early 2020s). Broadly, across the study: Patients with newly diagnosed Graves' disease had been on antithyroid drugs for under 3 months. This study used TCR sequencing and RNA sequencing of peripheral blood to compare persistent Graves' disease patients against newly diagnosed Graves' disease patients. A total of about 33 samples underwent TCR sequencing: roughly 13 from persistent and roughly 20 from newly diagnosed Graves' disease patients. The study was registered as a clinical trial and conducted in China. General findings and caveats noted by the study authors: Compared with newly diagnosed patients, persistent Graves' disease patients had lower TCR Shannon entropy and fewer highly expanded clones, which suggests clonal expansion. The authors acknowledged the small sample size as a limitation that may reduce accuracy. Sequencing and analysis were limited to the TCR beta chain. More public clonotypes were shared among persistent patients (under 3,000) than among newly diagnosed patients (966). Only peripheral blood was studied, because thyroid tissue, the primary lesion, was inaccessible.

The sample's time point label, decoded: newly diagnosed GD, antithyroid drugs for less than 3 months. For both TCR sequencing and RNA sequencing, RNA was extracted from PBMCs using TRIzol. The diagnosis of Graves' disease followed American Thyroid Association guidelines. Patients for the study were recruited at an endocrinology department in Xi'an, China. Each patient gave 9 to 10 milliliters of peripheral blood, collected in an EDTA anticoagulant tube. Ficoll Paque Plus density gradient separation was used to isolate PBMCs, and no further T cell sorting was performed. RNA quality was checked with an Agilent 2100 Bioanalyzer and agarose gel, and concentration with a NanoDrop 2000. Library prep was done by multiplex PCR. TCRdb records Illumina HiSeq 4000 as the sequencer. CDR3 regions were amplified by Arm-PCR with iRepertoire HTBI primers to construct TCR beta libraries. Before sequencing, the PCR products went through gel purification. The paper's data handling went like this. A total of roughly 67 TRBV and some 13 TRBJ segments were identified across samples and were used for gene usage analysis of CDR3 amino acid clonotypes. COPE and FqMerger were used to merge the filtered high-quality paired reads into contigs. BLAST was used to align contigs to the IMGT TRBV, TRBD and TRBJ reference genes, and CDR3 was defined following IMGT. Any clonotype with a frequency above 0.1% was classified as a highly expanded clone. Repertoire diversity was measured by Shannon entropy, and V-J evenness by the Gini coefficient. A clonotype was considered public if more than one individual shared it. Clones were called with MiXCR by TCRdb after fastp trimmed the public reads at Q25, and only in-frame beta chains were retained. Merged by CDR3 protein, the rows form single entries marked with the most common genes and DNA. The V and J calls, along with clone size, are taken from TCRdb and not from the paper's own processing. The sample records 400,000 to 650,000 distinct CDR3 sequences, more than 15% of which are singletons. The biggest ten clones account for 20% to 25% of the sample.

This clonotype was seen more than once but under ten times. This clone's antigen is unknown. The sample holds no much larger clone one base away, and base qualities are not on file. The sample was also linked to a second study, of T cells in Graves' hyperthyroidism and ophthalmopathy. The second study reports: Stable Graves' hyperthyroidism was defined as no progression to ophthalmopathy during 18 months of follow-up. The hyperthyroidism patients were between 18 and 65 years old and newly diagnosed, with a disease duration of less than 2 months. The study excluded patients with uncontrolled infections, other autoimmune diseases, pregnancy or lactation. Diagnoses relied on clinical symptoms, serum thyroxine and TRAb, thyroid ultrasound and orbital computed tomography. A first-round RT-PCR of the TCR CDR3 used the HTBI primer set with the Qiagen OneStep RT-PCR kit. Blood samples also contained most of the expanded thyroid clonotypes (frequency above 0.001), which suggests that blood repertoires may reflect thyroid immune responses. A 13 V-J signature model separated ophthalmopathy from stable hyperthyroidism, with about 88% sensitivity and 81.08% specificity in cross-validation and 80%/75% in testing. During validation, the model predicted progression to ophthalmopathy a median of around six months ahead of onset, with approximately 71% sensitivity and 72.22% specificity. A discovery cohort of approximately 100 patients, approximately 45 with Graves' ophthalmopathy and 55 to 60 with stable Graves' hyperthyroidism, was used to find distinguishing TCR V-J signatures. Prospective prediction of ophthalmopathy was tested in an independent validation cohort of fewer than 20 hyperthyroidism patients and approximately 17 patients who later progressed to ophthalmopathy. For training and testing, the approximately 97 patients in the discovery cohort were randomly divided in a 7:3 ratio. Thyroid tissue and blood T-cell repertoires from several Graves' hyperthyroidism patients were also compared in the study. Following sampling, methimazole starting at 30 mg daily was given to hyperthyroidism patients, and high-dose intravenous methylprednisolone was given to ophthalmopathy patients. Libraries were constructed in a second round of multiplex PCR, after which size selection and purification were performed. Libraries were sequenced paired-end with 100 bp reads on an Illumina HiSeq2000. SOAPnuke was used to process the raw data, with reads discarded if the reads contained adapters or uncalled bases, had a mean Phred below 15, or lacked an exact constant-primer or identifier match. COPE v1.2.5 was used to merge the high-quality paired reads, and each unique nucleotide sequence was defined as a clonotype. MiTCR v1.1 was used to align the clonotypes against IMGT TRBV, TRBD and TRBJ reference segments. The analysis included only V-J combinations with a frequency above 0.0001, which together covered roughly 99% of the repertoires. A TCS score was defined as the ratio between F50 (clonal expansion) and ExV (chaos), using BLOSUM62-based TCRdist between CDR3 peptides within each V-J. Welch's t-statistics and random forest reduced 450 to 600 V-J features to around 14, which were used in a naive Bayes classifier (R e1071). Sample size was not statistically predetermined, and investigators were not blinded to group allocation. The paper describes TCR Vbeta CDR3 sequencing of 120 to 150 peripheral blood samples, made up of roughly 45 ophthalmopathy patients, roughly 80 hyperthyroidism patients and about 17 progressor patients.

The origin of this receptor is a woman aged 35-65 years with Graves disease. Donor details come from another sample of the same person, matched by shared clones. The sequencing used peripheral blood mononuclear cells (PBMCs), collected at new diagnosis, from a patient treated with antithyroid drugs.

CDR3 loop: CAWSIGRSDLNYGYTF. The nucleotide sequence reads as follows: TGTGCCTGGAGTATTGGTAGGAGCGACCTTAACTATGGCTACACCTTC. The chain employs TRBV30 and TRBJ1-2, with no confident D gene call. The CDR3 covers 16 residues, taking in both the cysteine and the phenylalanine. Only the CDR3 part of the read is kept: 48 bases, read in frame from the first base. Trimming removed 2 bases from V and 1 base from J, leaving 17 bases between the germline ends. As encoded in the germline V gene (reference sequence), CDR1 is GTSNPN while CDR2 is SVGIG.